Sequencing of this T cell receptor beta chain was carried out in a study of blood T cells in healthy people across ages. Findings and caveats of the study: Diversity figures derived from one million T cells were judged to underestimate the true value.

Through a sample-barcoded 5' primer and a J-beta primer mix, a second PCR was run for roughly 7 to 12 cycles. Via MiXCR, TCRdb re-called the 5' RACE reads, giving one row per CDR3 protein. The sample has 1.5 million to 2 million distinct CDR3 sequences; 28% are singletons. Trimming removed 3 bases from V and 6 bases from J; junction bases left unmatched: 7. Germline V CDR1 and CDR2: LGHDT, YNNKEL (reference sequence). The CDR3 is 15 amino acids. Caucasian, healthy and from Russia, the donors were aged between roughly 6 and 95. Every donor contributed 7.5 to 10 milliliters of peripheral blood by blood draw. This clonotype has a handful of counts. What it recognizes is unknown.

The sequenced material came from blood. The sequence was obtained from a woman in her twenties or thirties in good health. The chain is built from TRBV3-1 and TRBJ2-1; 8 bases are shared with TRBD1. The CDR3 sequence: CASSHQDREPNEQFF. The DNA of the CDR3 is TGTGCCAGCAGCCATCAGGACAGGGAACCCAATGAGCAGTTCTTC.